This entry lists 21 T cell receptor beta chains sequenced from one sample in a study of T cell responses to AZD1222 COVID-19 vaccine. The assay was immunoSEQ multiplex PCR, and TCRdb's table has in-frame clones only and misses some. The sample records 150,000 to 200,000 clones, about nine tenths being singletons. Sequencing was performed on peripheral blood, taken on day 0 of AZD1222 vaccination. The source of these receptors is an adult in good health.

V gene TRBV10-2 combines with J gene TRBJ2-1, with 9 positions matching TRBD2. The junction had 13 bases not matched to a gene; V was cut back by 2 bases and J by 14 bases. Per the germline V gene, CDR1 is WSHSY and CDR2 is SAAADI. The CDR3 length is 15 residues. The CDR3 sequence: CASSEGTSSGAREFF. In DNA, the CDR3 is TGCGCCAGCAGTGAGGGGACCTCTAGCGGGGCAAGGGAGTTCTTC.

V and J are TRBV9 and TRBJ2-7; D may be TRBD2 (6 bases). This CDR3 contains 13 residues. The V gene lost 0 bases and the J gene lost 6 bases, with 10 bases spanning the gap. Germline V gene data show CDR1 as SGDLS and CDR2 as YYNGEE. The CDR3 DNA is TGTGCCAGCAGCGTAGCGGCGGGGCGCGAGCAGTACTTC. This encodes CASSVAAGREQYF.

The J gene is TRBJ1-1, the V gene TRBV7-8, with 10 nucleotides matching TRBD1. There are 15 residues in the CDR3. Germline CDR1 is SGHVS and CDR2 is FQNEAQ. The V and J ends lost 7 bases and 0 bases, in that order; junction bases with no gene match: 5. The CDR3 nucleotides read TGTGCCAGCATCAGGACAGGGGGGATGAACACTGAAGCTTTCTTT. Its translation: CASIRTGGMNTEAFF.

This sequence joins TRBV7-9 and TRBJ1-2; D remains unclear. In germline, CDR1 is SEHNR, CDR2 FQNEAQ (reference sequence). The CDR3 extends over 15 amino acids. Trimming took off 1 base at V and 7 bases at J, with 16 bases between the two ends. The CDR3 nucleotides read TGTGCCAGCAGCTTAGACGCTGGGGAGGGAGGTGGCTACACCTTC. Amino acids: CASSLDAGEGGGYTF. The whole variable domain, filled in from reference TRBV7-9 and TRBJ1-2, reads DTGVSQNPRHKITKRGQNVTFRCDPISEHNRLYWYRQTLGQGPEFLTYFQNEAQLEKSRLLSDRFSAERPKGSFSTLEIQRTEQGDSAMYLCASSLDAGEGGGYTFGSGTRLTVV.

J is TRBJ2-1 and V is TRBV19; 9 nucleotides agree with TRBD2. V was clipped by 5 bases and J by 9 bases; unmatched bases: 8. Germline-derived CDR1 and CDR2 are LNHDA and SQIVND (reference sequence). This CDR3 has 14 residues. DNA for the CDR3: TGTGCCAGTAGTGGGTTAGCGGGGGCGCCTGAGCAGTTCTTC. The encoded protein is CASSGLAGAPEQFF.

This chain links TRBV28 with TRBJ2-2; no clear D. V lost 3 bases to trimming and J lost 6 bases, with 8 bases between them. The V gene's germline CDR1 is MDHEN and CDR2 SYDVKM. The CDR3 contains 13 residues. The CDR3, as DNA: TGTGCCAGCAGTTTTTTGCATGCCGGGGAGCTGTTTTTT. This translates into CASSFLHAGELFF.

The gene calls are TRBV6-5 and TRBJ1-2; D not resolved. The V and J ends lost 6 bases and 2 bases respectively, with 10 bases between them. CDR3 size: 13 residues. CDR1 and CDR2 from the germline V gene are MNHEY and SVGAGI. CDR3 DNA sequence: TGTGCCAGCAGACCTGGACGGAACTATGGCTACACCTTC. Translation: CASRPGRNYGYTF.

This clone was detected once. This chain joins TRBV4-2 and TRBJ2-3; TRBD2 agrees at 10 bases. The ends lost 0 bases at V and 4 bases at J; junction bases unmatched: 7. The CDR3 contains 17 residues. CDR1 is LGHNA, CDR2 YNFKEQ, per germline. The DNA for the CDR3 is TGTGCCAGCAGCCAAGATTCGGGGACTAGCGCGGCAGATACGCAGTATTTT. Amino acid sequence: CASSQDSGTSAADTQYF.

This clone was recorded a few times. The CDR3 sequence: CASTPQNTGELFF. The DNA of the CDR3 is TGTGCCAGCACCCCTCAAAACACCGGGGAGCTGTTTTTT. V usage is TRBV5-4 and J usage is TRBJ2-2; D not certain. The germline V gene encodes CDR1 SGHNT and CDR2 YYREEE (reference sequence). The CDR3 sequence is 13 residues long. V was pared by 6 bases and J by 2 bases, with 8 bases between.

The chain couples TRBV27 to TRBJ1-1; TRBD1 might be the D (6 bases). The CDR3 runs 13 residues. Germline lookup yields CDR1 MNHEY and CDR2 SMNVEV (reference sequence). Trimming took 6 bases from V and 6 from J, leaving 14 bases between them. The CDR3 region is CASRLDRSAEAFF. CDR3 nucleotides: TGTGCCAGCAGGCTTGACAGGAGCGCTGAAGCTTTCTTT.

The chain couples TRBV2 to TRBJ1-2; possible D gene TRBD1, 5 bases. CDR3 length: 12 amino acids. CDR1 SNHLY and CDR2 FYNNEI come from the germline V gene. The ends were cut back, 4 bases at V and 2 bases at J, with 5 bases in the middle. The CDR3 loop reads CASSGGNYGYTF. The CDR3 DNA reads as TGTGCCAGCAGTGGGGGGAACTATGGCTACACCTTC.

The rearrangement uses TRBV21-1 and TRBJ1-3. TRBV21-1 is a documented pseudogene. This CDR3 is built from 19 residues. CDR3 loop: CASSKGERQNDRSGNTIYF. The DNA for the CDR3 is TGTGCCAGCAGCAAAGGGGAGAGGCAGAACGACCGCTCTGGAAACACCATATATTTT.

The chain combines TRBV6-5 with TRBJ2-2; a possible D gene is TRBD2 (7 bases). There are 14 residues in the CDR3. Germline V CDR1 and CDR2: MNHEY, SVGAGI. Trimming cost V 6 bases and J 3 bases, with 11 bases left between them. The CDR3 region is CASRGEGDTGELFF. The CDR3, as DNA: TGTGCCAGCAGAGGGGAGGGGGACACCGGGGAGCTGTTTTTT.

This clone is a singleton in its sample. This rearrangement joins TRBV2 to TRBJ1-6; a possible D gene is TRBD1 (6 bases). Germline V CDR1 and CDR2: SNHLY, FYNNEI. Deletions cut 6 bases from V and 9 bases from J, with 18 bases between. This CDR3 comprises 15 residues. The CDR3: CASRSSGVEVSPLHF. The CDR3 bases are TGTGCCAGCAGATCATCAGGGGTAGAGGTTTCACCCCTCCACTTT.

By proportion, this clone is medium-sized. V gene TRBV27 combines with J gene TRBJ2-1, with D possibly called TRBD1 or TRBD2 (6 bases each). CDR3 length: 14 amino acids. Trimming shortened V by 3 bases and J by 6 bases, and 12 bases separated the two germline ends. CDR1 is MNHEY, CDR2 SMNVEV, per germline (reference sequence). CDR3 coding DNA: TGTGCCAGCAGTTTCTGGGGGGCGTTCAATGAGCAGTTCTTC. Translation gives CASSFWGAFNEQFF.

The chain recombines TRBV19 with TRBJ2-2; 7 bases align to TRBD2. Germline V gene lookup returns CDR1 LNHDA and CDR2 SQIVND (reference sequence). V dropped 10 bases and J dropped 6; count of bases not matched to a gene: 5. The CDR3 has 12 residues. The CDR3 DNA reads as TGTGCCACCCGGGGAGGGGCCGGGGAGCTGTTTTTT. This gives the protein CATRGGAGELFF.

V and J are TRBV3-1 (or the pseudogene TRBV3-2) and TRBJ2-3; tentative D call: TRBD1 (5 bases). The CDR3 has 14 residues. The V end was cut by 2 bases, the J end by 5 bases, with 11 bases between. Germline assignment: CDR1 LGHDT and CDR2 YNNKEL (reference sequence). CDR3 loop: CASSQQGRKDTQYF. The DNA of the CDR3 is TGTGCCAGCAGCCAACAGGGTAGAAAAGATACGCAGTATTTT.

This rearrangement joins TRBV9 to TRBJ2-1, with D possibly TRBD1 on 7 matching bases. The CDR3 sequence is 15 residues long. V was cut by 3 bases and J by 0 bases, with 10 bases left in between. The germline V gene encodes CDR1 SGDLS and CDR2 YYNGEE. CDR3 residues: CASSAGGPSYNEQFF. DNA of the CDR3: TGTGCCAGCAGCGCAGGGGGGCCCTCCTACAATGAGCAGTTCTTC.

The V gene is TRBV6-6, the J gene TRBJ2-7; 7 positions agree with TRBD1. This CDR3 is built from 15 residues. Germline V CDR1 and CDR2: MNHNY, SVGAGI (reference sequence). J lost 7 bases, V lost 5 bases, and 14 bases had no gene match. Here the CDR3 DNA reads TGTGCCAGCAGTCCCCCGGGGACAGCCTCCCGGGAGCAGTACTTC. Its protein product is CASSPPGTASREQYF.

The chain carries TRBV5-1 and TRBJ2-3; D tentatively fits TRBD1 or TRBD2 (5 bases each). The CDR3 runs to 15 residues. V lost 5 bases and J 2 bases, leaving 15 bases between the germline ends. The germline V gene has CDR1 SGHRS and CDR2 YFSETQ. In nucleotides, the CDR3 is TGCGCCAGCAGGCTCGGGGCTTACACCACAGATACGCAGTATTTT. Translated: CASRLGAYTTDTQYF.

The rearrangement uses TRBV6-5 and TRBJ2-3; 7 bases are a match to TRBD2. This CDR3 contains 15 residues. CDR1 and CDR2 from the germline V gene are MNHEY and SVGAGI. Trimming cost V 6 bases and J 4 bases; bases outside gene matches: 10. The CDR3 nucleotides read TGTGCCAGCAGCCGACTAGCTTCTGGCGCAGATACGCAGTATTTT. Residues: CASSRLASGADTQYF.